This T cell receptor beta chain was recovered during a study of shared clonotypes between healthy human individuals. General observations from the study: How much donors shared clonotypes was expected to be affected by sequencing depth. Researchers sampled blood only, noting tissue repertoires likely differ.

It was CD45RO-negative cells, positively selected for CCR7, that made up naive CD8 cells, with terminally differentiated effector memory CD45RA+ cells excluded. Comment on this clone: The antigen remains unidentified.

Sequenced by immunoSEQ multiplex PCR; TCRdb stores in-frame clones only, minus some. The profile shows 2 million or so clones, about 95% of them singletons. V lost 1 base to trimming and J lost 4 bases; unmatched junction nucleotides: 15. Germline CDR1 LGHNA, CDR2 YSLEER. The length of the CDR3 is 19 residues. The sequence came from a man between 18 and 35 years old in good health. The specimen was naive CD8+ T cells sorted from blood. The chain links TRBV4-3 to TRBJ2-1; 8 nucleotides line up with TRBD2. This CDR3 is CASSQGAGGYAGNYNEQFF. The CDR3 bases are TGCGCCAGCAGCCAAGGGGCGGGGGGCTATGCTGGGAATTACAATGAGCAGTTCTTC.